This is a list of T cell receptor beta chains from one sample in a study of cytomegalovirus exposure and HLA in healthy donors. The assay was immunoSEQ multiplex PCR, and TCRdb's table has in-frame clones only and misses some. The profile shows 80,000 to 100,000 clones, more than 50% of them singletons. Material for sequencing was PBMCs. Receptor source: a woman aged 40 to 55 in good health and CMV-seropositive. CDR3s include the opening cysteine and the closing phenylalanine or tryptophan. A D gene is named only where the DNA matches it firmly. Some rows have no size entry. The others give once, few or many, or a class for an expanded clone.

>TRBD2|TRBV18|-|TRBJ2-2
CASSPSSGSTAGELFF
TGTGCCAGCTCACCAAGTAGCGGGAGCACTGCCGGGGAGCTGTTTTTT
>-|TRBV4-1|few|TRBJ2-7
CASSQDNRVVEQYF
TGCGCCAGCAGCCAAGATAACAGGGTAGTGGAGCAGTACTTC
>TRBD1|TRBV6-1|once|TRBJ2-3
CASSEHTGTGPTDTQYF
TGTGCCAGCAGTGAGCATACCGGGACAGGACCCACAGATACGCAGTATTTT
>TRBD2|TRBV7-7|-|TRBJ2-3
CASSPRLAGGRDTQYF
TGTGCCAGCAGCCCGAGACTAGCGGGAGGTCGGGATACGCAGTATTTT
>-|TRBV4-3|-|TRBJ2-2
CASSQGGGAGELFF
TGCGCCAGCAGCCAAGGGGGCGGGGCCGGGGAGCTGTTTTTT
>TRBD1|TRBV18|-|TRBJ1-4
CASSVALTGTGDEKLFF
TGTGCCAGCTCCGTGGCACTGACCGGGACAGGGGACGAAAAACTGTTTTTT
>-|TRBV9|-|TRBJ1-1
CASSVDGGRGTEAFF
TGTGCCAGCAGCGTAGATGGGGGCAGGGGCACTGAAGCTTTCTTT
>TRBD2|TRBV14|-|TRBJ2-7
CASSHLRLAAYEQYF
TGTGCCAGCAGCCATTTGCGGCTAGCGGCCTATGAGCAGTACTTC
>-|TRBV28|-|TRBJ2-7
CASSFRGSGEQYF
TGTGCCAGCAGCTTCAGGGGTTCGGGCGAGCAGTACTTC
>TRBD1|TRBV11-2|-|TRBJ1-1
CASSPVTGGNTEAFF
TGTGCCAGCAGCCCAGTGACAGGGGGGAACACTGAAGCTTTCTTT
>TRBD2|TRBV19|few|TRBJ2-3
CASRRSGGAGAADTQYF
TGTGCCAGTAGAAGGTCTGGAGGGGCGGGAGCGGCAGATACGCAGTATTTT
>-|TRBV14|few|TRBJ2-3
CASSQRRGGSGTTDTQYF
TGTGCCAGCAGCCAAAGGAGAGGAGGTAGCGGAACCACAGATACGCAGTATTTT
>-|TRBV28|many|TRBJ1-5
CASGTSQGGNNQPQHF
TGTGCCAGCGGGACGAGCCAGGGAGGGAACAATCAGCCCCAGCATTTT
>-|TRBV11-2|-|TRBJ1-1
CASSLDGGTEAFF
TGTGCCAGCAGCCTTGACGGGGGGACTGAAGCTTTCTTT